The TCR beta chain described here comes from a study of beta chain features in type 1 diabetes. The sample holds a few counts of this clone. Its antigen is undetermined. Findings and caveats of the study: Moderate yet significant TCRB CDR3 shortening was seen in Type 1 diabetes patients in all four CD4+ subsets. PCR, the amplification step, might favor shorter templates, equally in patients and controls.

Expressed TCRB transcripts were sequenced, since all the RNA that had been isolated was reverse transcribed. Clones were sequenced by immunoSEQ multiplex PCR, and TCRdb holds only the in-frame ones, with some missing. This repertoire shows some 330,000 clones, roughly 11% found once; its top ten account for under 0.02%. Germline V CDR1 and CDR2: SGHTA, FQGNSA. V lost 6 bases to trimming and J lost 5 bases; unmatched junction nucleotides: 9. The length of the CDR3 is 14 residues. The rearrangement links TRBV7-2 to TRBJ2-5; 7 bases match TRBD1. The sequence was obtained from a woman in her 30s in good health. The sequencing sample was made of naive CD4+ T cells from blood. The CDR3 region is CASRPRGFRETQYF. CDR3 nucleotides: TGTGCCAGCAGACCCAGGGGGTTTAGGGAGACCCAGTACTTC.